These 18 T cell receptor beta chains were sequenced from one sample in a study of CXCR3-negative and CXCR3-positive naive CD8 T cells. 5' RACE that incorporated UMI labels was used to prepare the TRB cDNA libraries. TCRdb reprocessed the 5' RACE reads; each CDR3 protein has one entry and no DNA is given. The table lists some 61,000 distinct CDR3 sequences. Material for sequencing was naive CXCR3- CD8+ T cells from blood. As for subset: CD45RO-CCR7+CD27+CD95- naive CD8+ T cells lacking CXCR3 (TNR3-). The receptors come from a human donor in good health. Some clones in this sample may be carry-over from other donors' samples.

CDR3 residues: CASSLKGWNEQFF. The genes are TRBV7-2 and TRBJ2-1; the TRBD1 assignment by TCRdb is unverifiable without DNA. The length of the CDR3 is 13 residues. CDR1 SGHTA and CDR2 FQGNSA come from the germline V gene.

The CDR3 sequence: CASSGGTSVTEQFF. The chain links TRBV9 to TRBJ2-1; lacking DNA, the TRBD2 call made by TCRdb goes unchecked. The germline gives CDR1 SGDLS, CDR2 YYNGEE. CDR3 length: 14 residues.

The CDR3 reads CASSSPLQGAYEQYF. The V gene is TRBV27, the J gene TRBJ2-7; the TRBD1 assignment by TCRdb is unverifiable without DNA. Germline V lookup: CDR1 MNHEY, CDR2 SMNVEV (reference sequence). This CDR3 is 15 amino acids long.

This rearrangement joins TRBV7-8 to TRBJ2-3; TCRdb names TRBD2, which stays unverified in the absence of DNA. CDR1 is SGHVS and CDR2 is FQNEAQ in the germline V gene. The CDR3 spans 14 residues. The CDR3 here is CASSGRAGLDTQYF.

The V call is TRBV12-3 or TRBV12-4, the J call TRBJ2-7; TCRdb's D call of TRBD2 is untestable without DNA. The length of the CDR3 is 14 residues. CDR3 amino acids: CASSLERALYEQYF.

The chain combines TRBV6-2 or TRBV6-3 with TRBJ2-1; TCRdb names TRBD2, which stays unverified in the absence of DNA. The germline V gene encodes CDR1 MNHEY and CDR2 SVGEGT. The CDR3 runs to 18 residues. CDR3 in amino acids: CASSLAVAGDSYRGEQFF.

The chain is built from TRBV21-1 and TRBJ1-1; TCRdb's D call of TRBD1 is untestable without DNA. TRBV21-1 is labeled a pseudogene. This CDR3 spans 15 amino acids. CDR3 residues: CASSKAADRTTEAFF.

V is TRBV28 and J is TRBJ2-7; checking the TCRdb D call of TRBD1 is not possible without DNA. Germline-derived CDR1 and CDR2 are MDHEN and SYDVKM. This CDR3 contains 15 residues. CDR3 amino acids: CASSHSTGNTYEQYF. Variable domain in full (rest from reference TRBV28 and TRBJ2-7): DVKVTQSSRYLVKRTGEKVFLECVQDMDHENMFWYRQDPGLGLRLIYFSYDVKMKEKGDIPEGYSVSREKKERFSLILESASTNQTSMYLCASSHSTGNTYEQYFGPGTRLTVT.

This chain connects TRBV7-6 to TRBJ1-1. The germline V gene encodes CDR1 SGHVS and CDR2 FNYEAQ. This CDR3 is 13 amino acids long. The CDR3 spells CASSQREGTEAFF.

V and J are TRBV4-1 and TRBJ2-3; as DNA is missing, the TRBD1 call by TCRdb cannot be tested. The germline gives CDR1 MGHRA, CDR2 YSYEKL. This CDR3 spans 14 amino acids. The CDR3: CASSTRMSTDTQYF.

V is TRBV7-9 and J is TRBJ2-5; TCRdb selects TRBD2, and the lack of DNA leaves this call unchecked. Germline CDR1 and CDR2: SEHNR and FQNEAQ (reference sequence). The CDR3 consists of 13 residues. CDR3 region: CASSLGWEETQYF.

The chain links TRBV7-9 to TRBJ2-5. Germline CDR1 is SEHNR and CDR2 is FQNEAQ (reference sequence). This CDR3 is built from 14 residues. The CDR3 spells CASSLDGSLPTQYF.

The chain employs TRBV11-2 and TRBJ2-1; the D gene TCRdb calls, TRBD2, cannot be checked with no DNA. The CDR3 runs 17 residues. CDR1 is SGHAT, CDR2 FQNNGV, per germline. CDR3: CASSYSPGLASYNEQFF.

This chain joins TRBV12-3 or TRBV12-4 and TRBJ1-1; TCRdb's D call of TRBD1 is untestable without DNA. This CDR3 has 12 residues. This CDR3 reads CASSGPNTEAFF.

The rearrangement joins TRBV7-9 to TRBJ1-2; TCRdb outputs TRBD1, but without DNA this stays unchecked. This CDR3 comprises 16 residues. Per germline, CDR1 SEHNR and CDR2 FQNEAQ (reference sequence). CDR3 sequence reads: CASSLSAGTEGYGYTF. The full variable domain, with the rest looked up from reference TRBV7-9 and TRBJ1-2, is DTGVSQNPRHKITKRGQNVTFRCDPISEHNRLYWYRQTLGQGPEFLTYFQNEAQLEKSRLLSDRFSAERPKGSFSTLEIQRTEQGDSAMYLCASSLSAGTEGYGYTFGSGTRLTVV.

CDR3 in amino acids: CSVEIFGTVSYEQYF. The genes are TRBV29-1 and TRBJ2-7; TCRdb indicates TRBD1, and absent DNA this call remains unverified. Per the germline V gene, CDR1 is SQVTM and CDR2 is ANQGSEA. The CDR3 is made up of 15 amino acids.

The V and J genes are TRBV10-3 and TRBJ2-3. This CDR3 has 13 amino acids. Germline loops: CDR1 ENHRY, CDR2 SYGVKD. The chain's CDR3 is CAISVRSTDTQYF.

The J gene is TRBJ1-5, the V gene TRBV27. The CDR3 consists of 15 residues. Germline values: CDR1 MNHEY, CDR2 SMNVEV (reference sequence). This CDR3 reads CASSFNGEYNQPQHF.